The 2 T cell receptor beta chains below all came from one sample that was sequenced in a study of cytomegalovirus exposure and HLA in healthy donors (dated by TCRdb to about 2017). Preparation of the library involved the immunoSEQ multiplex PCR assay. The multiplex PCR relied on a mix of 60 forward primers for TCR Vbeta segments and 13 reverse primers for TCR Jbeta segments. As stored in TCRdb, this immuneACCESS dataset retains in-frame rearrangements with V and J assigned. A fraction of the clones does not appear; measured against another copy, unresolved V genes explain less than half of the discrepancy, and the remainder lacks a known reason. In this sample the table shows 90,000 to 150,000 clones, around 80% of which occur a single time. Less than 0.25% of the sample comes from the top ten. The sequenced material came from PBMCs. The source of these receptors is a man over 45 in good health and CMV-seronegative.

This clone was seen only once. The chain employs TRBV9 and TRBJ1-4; 8 bases are a match to TRBD1. CDR3 length: 15 residues. Germline V gene lookup returns CDR1 SGDLS and CDR2 YYNGEE. V gave up 0 bases and J gave up 8 bases; unmatched junction bases: 6. The CDR3 spells CASSVAQGAGEKLFF. For the CDR3, the DNA is TGTGCCAGCAGCGTAGCTCAGGGGGCGGGAGAAAAACTGTTTTTT.

This chain joins TRBV6-1 and TRBJ2-5; D not certain. The germline V gene has CDR1 MNHNS and CDR2 SASEGT. V was cut by 6 bases and J by 3 bases, with 5 bases left in between. The CDR3 consists of 11 residues. DNA of the CDR3: TGTGCCAGCAGAGGAGAAGAGACCCAGTACTTC. It translates to CASRGEETQYF.